This T cell receptor beta chain appears in the sequencing data of a study of T cell repertoires in cytomegalovirus infection (dated by TCRdb to about 2019). Concerning the study at large: Recently identified HLA-C-restricted CMV epitopes, whose presentation resists viral immunomodulation, were targeted by peptide stimulations together with well-studied HLA-B-restricted epitopes. Donor HLA type was relevant to the analysis, because carriage of CMV infection together with the matching HLA type was indicated by public TCR beta signatures. Results the study describes overall, beyond this receptor: The ex vivo response was dominated by HLA-C-restricted CMV-specific TCR beta clonotypes, which also provided the single most frequent clonotype in two of eight donors. Cumulative frequency of public TCR beta family members discriminated carriers of CMV infection plus the relevant HLA type in this cohort and an independent 352-donor cohort.

Sequenced on an Illumina HiSeq 1500. TCRdb redid the processing of the public reads, applying fastp at Q25 and MiXCR, and retained in-frame beta chains. Rows with a matching CDR3 protein are joined into one entry that keeps the most common DNA and genes. In all, the sample holds 600,000 to 700,000 distinct CDR3 sequences, and roughly 30% of those were seen once. About 20% of the sample is held by the ten biggest clonotypes. A word on this clonotype: Its antigen is unknown. Base qualities are not provided; no much larger clone lies one nucleotide away.

Reading the germline V gene gives CDR1 MNHEY and CDR2 SVGEGT. The CDR3 has 16 amino acids, counting the end cysteine and phenylalanine. Only the CDR3 region is kept as DNA, spanning 48 bases read in frame from base 1. Clipping removes 2 bases from V and 3 bases from J, with 7 as the unmatched junction base count. The treatment or condition label here, explained by the study, means: in vitro stimulation with specific CMV peptide epitopes to enrich CMV-specific T cells. The chain is encoded by TRBV6-2 or TRBV6-3 joined to TRBJ2-7, and 10 junctional nucleotides match TRBD2. The TCR was taken from a human donor in good health (CMV status not recorded). Some clones in this sample may be carry-over from other donors' samples. The starting material was cultured PBMCs, obtained from culture after CMV antigen stimulation. The CDR3 protein: CASSYRSASGSYEQYF. The DNA sequence is given as TGTGCCAGCAGTTACAGGTCGGCTAGCGGGAGCTACGAGCAGTACTTC.